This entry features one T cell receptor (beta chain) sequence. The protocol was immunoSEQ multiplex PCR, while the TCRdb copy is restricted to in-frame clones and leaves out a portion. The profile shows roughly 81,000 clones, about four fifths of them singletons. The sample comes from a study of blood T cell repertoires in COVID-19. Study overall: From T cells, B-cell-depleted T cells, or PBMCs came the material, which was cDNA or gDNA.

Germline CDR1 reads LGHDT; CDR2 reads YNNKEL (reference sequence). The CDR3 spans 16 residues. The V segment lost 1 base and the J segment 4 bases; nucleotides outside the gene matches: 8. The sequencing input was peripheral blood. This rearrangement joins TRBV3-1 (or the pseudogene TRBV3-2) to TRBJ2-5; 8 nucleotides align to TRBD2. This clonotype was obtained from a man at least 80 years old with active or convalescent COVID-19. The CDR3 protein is CASSQAGGPSRETQYF. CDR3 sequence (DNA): TGTGCCAGCAGCCAAGCGGGAGGGCCGTCTAGAGAGACCCAGTACTTC.